These 32 T cell receptor beta chains share one sample of origin, sequenced in a study of T cell repertoires in cytomegalovirus infection. TCRdb used MiXCR to reprocess the reads, holding one entry per CDR3 protein. The repertoire holds hundreds of thousands of distinct CDR3 sequences, with less than 25% as singletons. Sequencing was performed on CD8+ T cells from PBMCs. Every receptor here comes from a human donor in good health (CMV status not recorded). Some clones in this sample may be carry-over from other donors' samples.

The rearrangement uses TRBV12-3 or TRBV12-4 and TRBJ1-1; perhaps TRBD1 as D (5 bases). Deletions cut 3 bases from V and 5 bases from J, with 13 bases between. The CDR3 sequence is 14 residues long. CDR3 residues: CASSFEARGTEAFF. The CDR3 DNA reads TGTGCCAGCAGTTTTGAGGCCCGGGGGACTGAAGCTTTCTTT.

This clonotype was found a few times. The rearrangement uses TRBV20-1 and TRBJ2-1; TRBD2 aligns across 15 bases. Germline CDR1 DFQATT, CDR2 SNEGSKA (reference sequence). CDR3 length: 19 residues. V dropped 6 bases and J dropped 2; count of bases not matched to a gene: 14. The CDR3: CSAAASGTSGGIAYNEQFF. The CDR3 bases are TGCAGTGCAGCAGCCTCCGGGACTAGCGGGGGGATCGCCTACAATGAGCAGTTCTTC.

This clonotype was counted only a few times. The CDR3 sequence: CASSEPQGLSYGYTF. The CDR3 DNA reads as TGTGCCAGCAGCGAACCCCAGGGTCTAAGCTACGGCTACACCTTC. This chain joins TRBV9 and TRBJ1-2; D possibly corresponds to TRBD1 (5 bases). V was clipped by 3 bases and J by 8 bases, with 20 bases between them. The CDR3 is made up of 15 amino acids. CDR1 is SGDLS and CDR2 is YYNGEE in the germline V gene.

CDR3 nucleotide sequence: TGTGCCAGCACCGCGGACACGGATTCACCCCTCCACTTT. Protein product: CASTADTDSPLHF. This sequence joins TRBV28 and TRBJ1-6; D might be TRBD1 (5 bases). Germline CDR1 is MDHEN and CDR2 is SYDVKM. Between the trimmed V and J ends, which lost 7 bases and 8 bases, there was a span of 12 bases. This CDR3 region has 13 residues. The variable domain in full, with the rest retrieved from reference TRBV28 and TRBJ1-6, is DVKVTQSSRYLVKRTGEKVFLECVQDMDHENMFWYRQDPGLGLRLIYFSYDVKMKEKGDIPEGYSVSREKKERFSLILESASTNQTSMYLCASTADTDSPLHFGNGTRLTVT.

Notes on this clonotype: A much bigger clone sits one base away, suggesting this may be a read error. The chain has TRBV27 and TRBJ1-5; a possible D gene is TRBD1 (6 bases). The germline V gene encodes CDR1 MNHEY and CDR2 SMNVEV (reference sequence). This CDR3 is 14 amino acids long. Trimming left V 5 bases short and J 6 bases short, with 14 bases between. The CDR3 coding sequence is TGTGCCAGCAGTCGGACAGCCACAATTCAGCCCCAGCATTTT. Amino acid sequence: CASSRTATIQPQHF.

This clonotype has at least ten counts. The V gene is TRBV6-5, the J gene TRBJ2-7; perhaps TRBD2 as D (6 bases). The CDR3 is 15 amino acids. V lost 5 bases to trimming and J lost 5 bases, with 19 bases between them. Germline CDR1 is MNHEY and CDR2 is SVGAGI. Here the CDR3 DNA reads TGTGCCAGCAGTCACAACAGGCAGGGAGGCCACGAGCAGTACGTC. Translating it yields CASSHNRQGGHEQYV.

The sample holds a few counts of this clonotype. The J gene is TRBJ1-1, the V gene TRBV6-6, with D unclear. Germline CDR1 MNHNY, CDR2 SVGAGI (reference sequence). The V end lost 2 bases, the J end lost 3 bases, and 7 bases lay between the germline ends. CDR3 length: 13 residues. The DNA of the CDR3 is TGTGCCAGCAGTTACGCGTGGCACACTGAAGCTTTCTTT. It codes for CASSYAWHTEAFF.

The chain combines TRBV5-1 with TRBJ2-1, with no clear D. CDR1 and CDR2 from the germline V gene are SGHRS and YFSETQ. The CDR3 is 16 amino acids. V was shortened by 0 bases and J by 5 bases, with 15 bases between the two germline ends. CDR3 sequence: CASSLALVFNHNEQFF. The DNA of the CDR3 is TGCGCCAGCAGCTTGGCGCTGGTATTCAATCACAATGAGCAGTTCTTC.

A remark on this clonotype: A read error may explain this, as a much larger clone is one base away. The J gene is TRBJ1-1, the V gene TRBV14; D not certain. CDR3 length equals 12 residues. Germline V lookup: CDR1 SGHDN, CDR2 FVKESK. V lost 5 bases, J lost 4 bases, and 8 bases lay in between. The CDR3 reads CASSAEGTEAFF. In DNA, the CDR3 is TGTGCCAGCAGCGCCGAGGGCACTGAAGCTTTCTTT.

The chain recombines TRBV7-3 with TRBJ2-7, with 9 bases fitting TRBD2. This CDR3 has 15 amino acids. CDR1 and CDR2 (germline): SGHTA, FQGTGA. The trim removed 4 bases at V and 5 bases at J, leaving 9 bases unmatched. The CDR3 reads CASSSFIAGVDEQYF. The CDR3 DNA is TGTGCCAGCAGCTCCTTCATAGCGGGGGTTGACGAGCAGTACTTC.

This clonotype was counted ten times or more. The chain combines TRBV7-6 with TRBJ2-2; perhaps TRBD1 as D (6 bases). Germline V gene sequence: CDR1 SGHVS, CDR2 FNYEAQ. The length of the CDR3 is 14 residues. V gave up 5 bases and J gave up 4 bases, with 11 bases separating them. CDR3 region: CASSRSRGTGELFF. Written as DNA, the CDR3 is TGTGCCAGCAGCCGATCCAGGGGCACCGGGGAGCTGTTTTTT.

The rearrangement links TRBV6-5 to TRBJ1-2; unclear D gene. The CDR3 totals 11 residues. From germline, CDR1 is MNHEY and CDR2 SVGAGI. V was trimmed by 4 bases and J by 7 bases, leaving 7 bases between them. The chain's CDR3 is CASSSGSGYTF. CDR3 in DNA: TGTGCCAGCAGTTCGGGGAGTGGCTACACCTTC.

The rearrangement uses TRBV19 and TRBJ1-1; tentatively, D is TRBD1 (5 bases). Germline V CDR1 and CDR2: LNHDA, SQIVND (reference sequence). The CDR3 consists of 14 residues. V lost 3 bases and J lost 5, with 13 bases in between. The CDR3: CASSIPGTGTEAFF. The CDR3 nucleotides are TGTGCCAGTAGTATTCCCGGGACGGGGACTGAAGCTTTCTTT.

The rearrangement links TRBV6-2 or TRBV6-3 to TRBJ2-5; no definite D call. The germline V gene encodes CDR1 MNHEY and CDR2 SVGEGT. Between the trimmed V and J ends, which lost 2 bases and 5 bases, there was a span of 15 bases. The CDR3 contains 15 residues. The CDR3 region has the DNA TGTGCCAGCAGTTACGGATGGGAACGACATGAGACCCAGTACTTC. As protein: CASSYGWERHETQYF.

The chain recombines TRBV24-1 with TRBJ1-5; D is perhaps TRBD1 (5 bases). In germline, CDR1 is KGHDR, CDR2 SFDVKD. Trimming pared 5 bases from V and 7 bases from J, leaving 14 bases between. There are 14 residues in the CDR3. In DNA, the CDR3 is TGTGCCACCAGTGGTCCAGGGTTTAGACAGCCCCAGCATTTT. Translating it yields CATSGPGFRQPQHF.

The rearrangement links TRBV5-6 to TRBJ2-4, with 7 bases that match TRBD2. Germline CDR1 is SGHDT and CDR2 is YYEEEE. Trimming removed 4 bases from V and 1 base from J; junction bases left unmatched: 5. The CDR3 spans 15 residues. The CDR3 DNA is TGTGCCAGCAGCCGGGGAGGGGCGGCCAAAAACATTCAGTACTTC. It encodes CASSRGGAAKNIQYF.

This clonotype was seen repeatedly, ten times or more. The chain uses TRBV7-2 and TRBJ2-5; TRBD1 agrees at 8 bases. Per the germline V gene, CDR1 is SGHTA and CDR2 is FQGNSA. V gave up 5 bases and J gave up 5 bases; unmatched junction bases: 10. The CDR3 sequence is 15 residues long. CDR3 protein: CASSMRDRLTETQYF. In nucleotides, the CDR3 is TGTGCCAGCAGCATGAGGGACAGGCTTACGGAGACCCAGTACTTC.

The J gene is TRBJ2-7, the V gene TRBV6-5; the D gene is possibly TRBD1 (5 bases). Germline V lookup: CDR1 MNHEY, CDR2 SVGAGI. V was cut by 0 bases and J by 6 bases, with 9 bases left in between. The CDR3 has 13 residues. Here the CDR3 DNA reads TGTGCCAGCAGTTACTCGACAGTTGGCGAGCAGTACTTC. Residues: CASSYSTVGEQYF.

This clonotype was counted many times. This chain joins TRBV7-2 and TRBJ2-5; 11 bases are a match to TRBD2. The CDR3 is 15 amino acids. The V gene's germline CDR1 is SGHTA and CDR2 FQGNSA. J gave up 1 base and V 6 bases, and 4 bases lay outside the gene matches. This CDR3 is CASRGTSGGQETQYF. As DNA, the CDR3 is TGTGCCAGCAGGGGTACTAGCGGGGGCCAAGAGACCCAGTACTTC. Full variable domain (missing parts from reference TRBV7-2 and TRBJ2-5): GAGVSQSPSNKVTEKGKDVELRCDPISGHTALYWYRQSLGQGLEFLIYFQGNSAPDKSGLPSDRFSAERTGGSVSTLTIQRTQQEDSAVYLCASRGTSGGQETQYFGPGTRLLVL.

Many counts were recorded for this clonotype. The rearrangement joins TRBV7-9 to TRBJ2-5; D is ambiguous. CDR1 is SEHNR, CDR2 FQNEAQ, per germline (reference sequence). Trimming removed 4 bases at V and 7 bases at J, with 16 bases between. This CDR3 has 14 residues. In nucleotides, the CDR3 is TGTGCCAGCAGCTCGCCTGACGGGTCCGTGACCCAGTACTTC. Translation gives CASSSPDGSVTQYF.

The table lists this clonotype with a count of one. The rearrangement links TRBV6-6 to TRBJ2-1; 7 nucleotides align to TRBD1. Trimming at V came to 3 bases and at J to 7 bases, leaving 9 bases not matched to a gene. This CDR3 has 15 residues. Germline CDR1 is MNHNY and CDR2 is SVGAGI (reference sequence). This CDR3 reads CASSYSPGQINEQFF. The CDR3 coding sequence is TGTGCCAGCAGTTATTCTCCGGGACAGATTAATGAGCAGTTCTTC.

This clonotype was observed a handful of times. This sequence joins TRBV29-1 and TRBJ1-1, with unresolved D. This CDR3 region has 11 residues. The V gene's germline CDR1 is SQVTM and CDR2 ANQGSEA. Trimming removed 4 bases from V and 3 bases from J, with 6 bases in between. The CDR3 sequence: CSVGVYTEAFF. The CDR3, as DNA: TGCAGCGTTGGAGTCTACACTGAAGCTTTCTTT.

Only a few counts were recorded for this clonotype. This chain links TRBV4-1 with TRBJ2-1; tentative D call: TRBD2 (6 bases). Looked up from germline, CDR1 is MGHRA and CDR2 is YSYEKL. The CDR3 is 14 residues long. The V end was cut by 3 bases, the J end by 3 bases, with 9 bases between. CDR3 DNA: TGCGCCAGCAGCCAGGGACTCGGCTACAATGAGCAGTTCTTC. This codes for CASSQGLGYNEQFF.

This clonotype was picked up a small number of times. J is TRBJ2-3 and V is TRBV15; unclear D gene. CDR3 length equals 16 residues. The germline V gene encodes CDR1 LNHNV and CDR2 YYDKDF (reference sequence). The V gene lost 0 bases and the J gene lost 0 bases, with 10 bases spanning the gap. CDR3 sequence: CATSRDPGSSTDTQYF. Here the CDR3 DNA reads TGTGCCACCAGCAGAGATCCCGGCTCTAGCACAGATACGCAGTATTTT.

This clonotype has more than one count but fewer than ten. The chain combines TRBV6-6 with TRBJ2-7, with TRBD1 matching over 12 bases. J lost 3 bases, V lost 6 bases, and 6 bases had no gene match. The CDR3 is made up of 15 amino acids. Germline values: CDR1 MNHNY, CDR2 SVGAGI (reference sequence). The CDR3 DNA reads as TGTGCCAGCAGCCCGGGACAGGGGGCCAACTACGAGCAGTACGTC. This gives the protein CASSPGQGANYEQYV.

The chain recombines TRBV6-6 with TRBJ2-1; 9 bases align to TRBD1. Germline V CDR1 and CDR2: MNHNY, SVGAGI (reference sequence). Trimming took 6 bases from V and 9 from J; bases not matched to a gene: 6. There are 13 residues in the CDR3. The CDR3 protein is CASSPGQGVEQFF. DNA of the CDR3: TGTGCCAGCAGCCCGGGACAGGGAGTTGAGCAGTTCTTC.

V usage is TRBV7-8 and J usage is TRBJ2-3, with 12 bases that match TRBD2. The junction had 6 bases not matched to a gene; V was cut back by 4 bases and J by 4 bases. Germline CDR1 and CDR2: SGHVS and FQNEAQ. The CDR3 has 16 residues. CDR3 region: CASSSVLAGGADTQYF. As DNA, the CDR3 is TGTGCCAGCAGCTCCGTCCTAGCGGGGGGGGCAGATACGCAGTATTTT.

V usage is TRBV20-1 and J usage is TRBJ2-1, with TRBD2 matching 9 bases. The V gene's germline CDR1 is DFQATT and CDR2 SNEGSKA (reference sequence). V was clipped by 3 bases and J by 7 bases; unmatched bases: 4. This CDR3 has 13 amino acids. The CDR3 here is CSARLAGRNEQFF. In nucleotides, the CDR3 is TGCAGTGCTAGGCTAGCGGGGAGAAATGAGCAGTTCTTC.

The sample holds a few counts of this clonotype. In nucleotides, the CDR3 is TGCAGTGCCGGAGCCCACGGGTCCCCCTACAATGAGCAGTTCTTC. Its translation: CSAGAHGSPYNEQFF. V is TRBV20-1 and J is TRBJ2-1; D gene ambiguous. V lost 6 bases and J lost 2, with 17 bases in between. Germline CDR1 reads DFQATT; CDR2 reads SNEGSKA (reference sequence). The CDR3 spans 15 residues.

Concerning this clonotype: The CDR3 ends on some other residue instead of the conserved phenylalanine or tryptophan, so this is likely a read error. The chain links TRBV20-1 to TRBJ1-2; TRBD1 matches at 7 bases. V dropped 5 bases and J dropped 4; count of bases not matched to a gene: 13. Germline-derived CDR1 and CDR2 are DFQATT and SNEGSKA (reference sequence). This CDR3 is 15 amino acids long. Written as DNA, the CDR3 is TGCAGTGCTCCTCTTCGACAGGGCCCAATCTATGGCTACACCTCC. Its translation is CSAPLRQGPIYGYTS.

This clonotype was observed at least ten times. V is TRBV7-2 and J is TRBJ2-1, with 8 bases that match TRBD2. Germline CDR1 is SGHTA and CDR2 is FQGNSA. The CDR3 consists of 15 residues. With V trimmed by 2 bases and J by 6 bases, 6 bases remained unmatched. Here the CDR3 reads CASSLNGGASNEQFF. DNA for the CDR3: TGTGCCAGCAGCTTAAACGGGGGGGCCTCCAATGAGCAGTTCTTC.

This clonotype was seen more than once but under ten times. V gene TRBV7-9 combines with J gene TRBJ2-7; perhaps D is TRBD1 or TRBD2 (5 bases each). The CDR3 is made up of 11 amino acids. The V gene's germline CDR1 is SEHNR and CDR2 FQNEAQ (reference sequence). V was pared by 10 bases and J by 5 bases, with 12 bases between. The CDR3 coding sequence is TGTGCCACCGCAGAGGGGAACGAGCAGTACTTC. This translates into CATAEGNEQYF.